The clone carrying this T cell receptor (beta chain) was picked up many times. Its specificity is not known. The time point: pre-sensitization, week 0. Treatment in this sample: therapeutic diphenylcyclopropenone sensitization with weekly scalp DPC. In every case, blood was obtained before the patch test was applied. The data are from a study of human T cells and chemical hapten exposure. The CDR3 loop spans 11 amino acids. Deletions cut 8 bases from V and 4 bases from J, with 8 bases between. Looked up from germline, CDR1 is MNHEY and CDR2 is SVGEGT. Study results and caveats: Against controls, expanded TCRs gave rise to significantly more large CDR3 similarity clusters.

Individual cDNA molecules each carried unique molecular identifiers attached by the library. TCRdb processed the RACE reads anew with MiXCR; each CDR3 protein has one entry. Of 95,000 to 150,000 distinct CDR3 sequences in the sample, approximately 15% were seen once. This sequence joins TRBV6-2 or TRBV6-3 and TRBJ1-2; unclear D gene. The clonotype comes from a woman between 18 and 29 years old with alopecia areata. Some clones in this sample may be carry-over from other donors' samples. The material sequenced was whole blood, taken in connection with sensitization to the hapten diphenylcyclopropenone (DPC). The CDR3: CASHQAYGYTF. In nucleotides, the CDR3 is TGTGCCAGCCACCAAGCCTATGGCTACACCTTC.